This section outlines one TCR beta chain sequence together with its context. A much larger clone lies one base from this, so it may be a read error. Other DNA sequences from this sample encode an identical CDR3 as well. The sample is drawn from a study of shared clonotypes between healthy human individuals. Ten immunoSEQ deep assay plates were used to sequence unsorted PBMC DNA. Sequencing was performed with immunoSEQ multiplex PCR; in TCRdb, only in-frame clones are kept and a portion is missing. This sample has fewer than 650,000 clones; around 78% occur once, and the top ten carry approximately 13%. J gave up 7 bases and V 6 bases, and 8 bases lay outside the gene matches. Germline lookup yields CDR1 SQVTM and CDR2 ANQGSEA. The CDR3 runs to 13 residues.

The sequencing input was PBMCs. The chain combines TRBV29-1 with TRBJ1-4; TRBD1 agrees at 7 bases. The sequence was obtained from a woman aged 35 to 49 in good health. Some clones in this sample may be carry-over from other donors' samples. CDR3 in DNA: TGCAGCGTCCGGACAGGAGGGAGTGAAAAACTGTTTTTT. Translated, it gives CSVRTGGSEKLFF.